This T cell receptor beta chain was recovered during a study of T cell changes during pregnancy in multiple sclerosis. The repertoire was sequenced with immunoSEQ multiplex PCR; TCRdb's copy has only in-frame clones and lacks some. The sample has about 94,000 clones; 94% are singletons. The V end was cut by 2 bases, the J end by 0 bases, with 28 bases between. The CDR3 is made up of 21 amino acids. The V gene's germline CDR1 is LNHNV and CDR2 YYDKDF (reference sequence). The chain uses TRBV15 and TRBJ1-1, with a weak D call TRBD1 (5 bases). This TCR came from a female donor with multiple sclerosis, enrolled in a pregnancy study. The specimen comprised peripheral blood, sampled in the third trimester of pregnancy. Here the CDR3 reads CATSRSGTETGDTVMNTEAFF. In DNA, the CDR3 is TGTGCCACCAGCAGATCTGGGACCGAGACGGGAGACACGGTCATGAACACTGAAGCTTTCTTT.